These 27 T cell receptor beta chains were all obtained from the same sample, sequenced in a study of T-cell reconstitution after alpha-beta-depleted transplantation in children. The library targeted TCRbeta and was prepared with unique molecular identifiers. One entry per CDR3 protein results from TCRdb running MiXCR on the PCR reads. The sample carries 700,000 to 950,000 distinct CDR3 sequences, roughly 15% recorded once. The source was PBMCs, mostly from graft donor cells, collected 360 days after TCRalphabeta/CD19-depleted stem cell transplant. The receptors derive from a male patient between 5 and 17 years old who had a stem cell transplant for acute lymphoblastic leukemia, so the T cells may come from the graft donor.

V gene TRBV19 combines with J gene TRBJ1-1; TRBD1 might be the D (6 bases). CDR1 is LNHDA, CDR2 SQIVND, per germline (reference sequence). V dropped 2 bases and J dropped 4 bases, with 11 bases sitting between them. The CDR3 covers 14 residues. The CDR3 is CASSIPRGTTEAFF. Written as DNA, the CDR3 is TGTGCCAGTAGTATACCTAGGGGGACCACTGAAGCTTTCTTT.

The chain combines TRBV7-2 with TRBJ2-1; possibly TRBD1 for D (6 bases). Germline V gene lookup returns CDR1 SGHTA and CDR2 FQGNSA. V gave up 3 bases and J gave up 12 bases, with 12 bases separating them. The CDR3 has 12 amino acids. CDR3 in amino acids: CASSFSGVRQFF. In DNA form, the CDR3 reads TGTGCCAGCAGCTTTTCAGGGGTACGGCAGTTCTTC. The full variable domain, with the rest looked up from reference TRBV7-2 and TRBJ2-1, is GAGVSQSPSNKVTEKGKDVELRCDPISGHTALYWYRQSLGQGLEFLIYFQGNSAPDKSGLPSDRFSAERTGGSVSTLTIQRTQQEDSAVYLCASSFSGVRQFFGPGTRLTVL.

The CDR3 loop reads CASSHPLTEAFF. In nucleotides, the CDR3 is TGTGCCAGCTCACATCCTCTCACTGAAGCTTTCTTT. This chain links TRBV18 with TRBJ1-1, with D unclear. Germline V gives CDR1 KGHSH, CDR2 LQKENI. CDR3 length equals 12 residues. Deletions cut 4 bases from V and 4 bases from J, with 7 bases between.

This clonotype was seen at least ten times. The J gene is TRBJ1-3, the V gene TRBV6-5; D is undetermined. CDR3 size: 15 residues. V shed 2 bases and J shed 0 bases, with 8 bases lying between them. Germline CDR1 is MNHEY and CDR2 is SVGAGI. CDR3 in DNA: TGTGCCAGCAGTTACGAAGGGAGCTCTGGAAACACCATATATTTT. Translating gives CASSYEGSSGNTIYF.

There are many counts of this clonotype. V is TRBV5-1 and J is TRBJ2-7; 11 nucleotides align to TRBD2. Losses at the gene ends were 4 bases for V and 2 bases for J; bases not matched to a gene: 5. This CDR3 contains 15 residues. Germline-derived CDR1 and CDR2 are SGHRS and YFSETQ. Here the CDR3 DNA reads TGCGCCAGCAGCCACGGGACTAGCGGTCCCTACGAGCAGTACTTC. Protein sequence: CASSHGTSGPYEQYF.

This clonotype appeared a few times. The chain carries TRBV5-1 and TRBJ2-7; weak D call: TRBD1 (7 bases). The ends were cut back, 4 bases at V and 2 bases at J, with 16 bases in the middle. The CDR3 loop spans 15 amino acids. Germline V lookup: CDR1 SGHRS, CDR2 YFSETQ. CDR3 protein: CASSRGTVEAYEQYF. CDR3 in DNA: TGCGCCAGCAGCCGCGGGACAGTAGAAGCCTACGAGCAGTACTTC.

This clonotype appeared a few times. The V call is TRBV29-1, the J call TRBJ2-1; possibly TRBD1 for D (6 bases). Germline V lookup: CDR1 SQVTM, CDR2 ANQGSEA. Between the trimmed V and J ends, which lost 6 bases and 6 bases, there was a span of 21 bases. The CDR3 extends over 15 amino acids. CDR3 sequence (DNA): TGCAGCGTACCCCCCCAGGGGTGGCTTATCAATGAGCAGTTCTTC. As protein: CSVPPQGWLINEQFF.

There are a few counts of this clonotype. CDR3 region: CASSLPLGYEQFF. The CDR3 DNA follows: TGTGCCAGCAGCCTCCCTTTGGGCTATGAGCAGTTCTTC. The chain couples TRBV7-9 to TRBJ2-1; D unclear. From germline, CDR1 is SEHNR and CDR2 FQNEAQ (reference sequence). The CDR3 spans 13 residues. The V end lost 5 bases, the J end lost 8 bases, and 13 bases lay between the germline ends.

This clonotype appeared many times. This sequence joins TRBV3-1 and TRBJ1-6; D not resolved. Germline CDR1 reads LGHDT; CDR2 reads YNNKEL (reference sequence). The CDR3 has 13 amino acids. V was shortened by 4 bases and J by 13 bases, with 14 bases between the two germline ends. CDR3 bases: TGTGCCAGCAGCCTACAAGAGCAGGCTCCCCTCCACTTT. It translates to CASSLQEQAPLHF.

This clonotype has more than one count but fewer than ten. This chain links TRBV12-3 or TRBV12-4 with TRBJ2-5; D may match TRBD1 or TRBD2 (5 bases each). V lost 5 bases, J lost 2 bases, and 15 bases lay in between. This CDR3 region has 15 residues. The CDR3 nucleotides read TGTGCCAGCAGTCCCTTGGGGGACCCACAAGAGACCCAGTACTTC. Translating gives CASSPLGDPQETQYF.

This clonotype was counted ten times or more. V and J are TRBV20-1 and TRBJ1-1, with D possibly TRBD1 on 6 matching bases. Germline values: CDR1 DFQATT, CDR2 SNEGSKA (reference sequence). The CDR3 sequence is 14 residues long. V was trimmed by 6 bases and J by 5 bases, leaving 19 bases between them. The CDR3 bases are TGCAGTGCCAAAGGGGCCAGGGGAAGGACTGAAGCTTTCTTT. Translated: CSAKGARGRTEAFF.

The gene calls are TRBV5-1 and TRBJ2-2, with TRBD1 matching 10 bases. The CDR3 spans 18 residues. After removal of 4 bases from V and 5 bases from J, the junction contained 14 bases not matched to a gene. Germline V gene sequence: CDR1 SGHRS, CDR2 YFSETQ. The CDR3 reads CASSIRGTGASRTGELFF. CDR3 DNA: TGCGCCAGCAGCATCCGTGGGACAGGGGCCTCGAGGACCGGGGAGCTGTTTTTT. The whole variable domain, filled in from reference TRBV5-1 and TRBJ2-2, reads KAGVTQTPRYLIKTRGQQVTLSCSPISGHRSVSWYQQTPGQGLQFLFEYFSETQRNKGNFPGRFSGRQFSNSRSEMNVSTLELGDSALYLCASSIRGTGASRTGELFFGEGSRLTVL.

This clonotype was seen at least ten times. J is TRBJ2-7 and V is TRBV10-3; the D gene is possibly TRBD2 (6 bases). The CDR3 is 15 amino acids. V lost 6 bases to trimming and J lost 6 bases, with 21 bases between them. Looked up from germline, CDR1 is ENHRY and CDR2 is SYGVKD. Here the CDR3 reads CAISGPASAVGEQYF. The CDR3 DNA follows: TGTGCCATCAGCGGTCCTGCTAGCGCCGTGGGCGAGCAGTACTTC.

This clonotype was counted only a few times. J is TRBJ1-5 and V is TRBV6-1; unclear D gene. The V end lost 1 base, the J end lost 0 bases, and 7 bases lay between the germline ends. This CDR3 region has 15 residues. CDR1 and CDR2 from the germline V gene are MNHNS and SASEGT. The CDR3 sequence: CASSEGHISNQPQHF. The CDR3 DNA reads as TGTGCCAGCAGTGAAGGACATATTAGCAATCAGCCCCAGCATTTT.

At least ten counts were recorded for this clonotype. CDR3 sequence: CATSRSRTTNTGELFF. In nucleotides, the CDR3 is TGTGCCACCAGCCGTAGTAGGACAACGAACACCGGGGAGCTGTTTTTT. The chain is built from TRBV15 and TRBJ2-2, with D perhaps TRBD1 (5 bases). This CDR3 has 16 amino acids. The V gene's germline CDR1 is LNHNV and CDR2 YYDKDF (reference sequence). V shed 5 bases and J shed 0 bases, with 13 bases lying between them.

This clonotype was seen only a few times. The chain combines TRBV20-1 with TRBJ1-4; D unresolved. CDR3 length: 13 residues. Germline values: CDR1 DFQATT, CDR2 SNEGSKA (reference sequence). The V end was cut by 5 bases, the J end by 8 bases, with 15 bases between. For the CDR3, the DNA is TGCAGTGCTCGCAGGCGCCTAAGGGAAAAACTGTTTTTT. Its protein product is CSARRRLREKLFF.

This clonotype came up many times. V is TRBV12-3 or TRBV12-4 and J is TRBJ2-5, with TRBD2 matching over 7 bases. CDR3 length equals 14 residues. With 6 bases clipped from V and 4 bases from J, the junction kept 8 bases outside the gene matches. The CDR3 nucleotides read TGTGCCAGCAGCCCTCCCGCGGGAGTAGAGACCCAGTACTTC. This translates into CASSPPAGVETQYF.

This clonotype was found many times. The rearrangement links TRBV9 to TRBJ2-7; no clear D gene. The germline gives CDR1 SGDLS, CDR2 YYNGEE. The CDR3 runs to 14 residues. V gave up 0 bases and J gave up 1 base, with 8 bases separating them. The CDR3 DNA follows: TGTGCCAGCAGCGTAGGGGTCGATTCCTACGAGCAGTACTTC. It specifies CASSVGVDSYEQYF.

DNA of the CDR3: TGTGCCAGCAGCCTAGGGGGTGGGGTCCATGAGCAGTTCTTC. This encodes CASSLGGGVHEQFF. This chain connects TRBV7-6 to TRBJ2-1, with D perhaps TRBD1 (6 bases). The CDR3 totals 14 residues. The V end lost 5 bases, the J end lost 8 bases, and 16 bases lay between the germline ends. In germline, CDR1 is SGHVS, CDR2 FNYEAQ.

This clonotype has ten or more counts. The rearrangement uses TRBV7-8 and TRBJ1-2; D gene unclear. Germline V gene sequence: CDR1 SGHVS, CDR2 FQNEAQ. The V end was cut by 2 bases, the J end by 0 bases, with 1 base between. This CDR3 is built from 12 residues. CDR3 in DNA: TGTGCCAGCAGCTTACCTAACTATGGCTACACCTTC. Its translation: CASSLPNYGYTF.

This chain connects TRBV4-1 to TRBJ2-3, with a possible D match to TRBD2 (7 bases). The germline CDR1 and CDR2 sequences are MGHRA and YSYEKL. V was trimmed by 3 bases and J by 14 bases, leaving 33 bases between them. CDR3 length: 18 residues. CDR3 nucleotide sequence: TGCGCCAGCAGCCACGGAGGCGGGGGCCGGGGTATCCAGCCTGGGTTGTATTTT. This codes for CASSHGGGGRGIQPGLYF.

This clonotype has ten or more counts. The V and J genes are TRBV20-1 and TRBJ2-7; D is unclear. The germline V gene encodes CDR1 DFQATT and CDR2 SNEGSKA (reference sequence). Trimming removed 1 base from V and 7 bases from J, with 20 bases in between. The CDR3 contains 15 residues. The CDR3 spells CSARGRVGGSGEQYF. DNA of the CDR3: TGCAGTGCTAGAGGAAGGGTCGGCGGCTCGGGTGAGCAGTACTTC.

This clonotype was seen many times. V gene TRBV18 combines with J gene TRBJ2-7; the D gene is possibly TRBD1 (6 bases). CDR1 and CDR2 (germline): KGHSH, LQKENI. This CDR3 spans 13 amino acids. The V gene lost 2 bases and the J gene lost 6 bases, with 11 bases spanning the gap. The CDR3 protein is CASSPNRDSEQYF. CDR3 DNA: TGTGCCAGCTCACCAAACAGGGATAGCGAGCAGTACTTC.

This clonotype was seen a few times. The CDR3 DNA reads as TGCAGTGCTAGAGATCCGCGGGCGGCATTGAACACTGAAGCTTTCTTT. Translating it yields CSARDPRAALNTEAFF. J is TRBJ1-1 and V is TRBV20-1; D not resolved. V was trimmed by 0 bases and J by 0 bases, leaving 14 bases between them. Germline CDR1 DFQATT, CDR2 SNEGSKA (reference sequence). This CDR3 comprises 16 residues.

The V gene is TRBV29-1, the J gene TRBJ2-1, with no clear D. The germline V and J ends were trimmed by 4 bases and 4 bases, with 11 bases remaining between them. Germline loops: CDR1 SQVTM, CDR2 ANQGSEA. This CDR3 region has 13 residues. CDR3 sequence reads: CSVATSGYNEQFF. The CDR3 bases are TGCAGCGTTGCGACGTCAGGTTACAATGAGCAGTTCTTC.

The rearrangement links TRBV2 to TRBJ2-2; 12 bases align to TRBD2. This CDR3 spans 19 amino acids. From germline, CDR1 is SNHLY and CDR2 FYNNEI. After removal of 6 bases from V and 0 bases from J, the junction contained 11 bases not matched to a gene. CDR3 nucleotide sequence: TGTGCCAGCAGGGGCGGGACTAGCGGGTTTCCCGCGAACACCGGGGAGCTGTTTTTT. It specifies CASRGGTSGFPANTGELFF.

This clonotype was counted between two and nine times. The gene calls are TRBV20-1 and TRBJ2-3; 9 bases align to TRBD2. Trimming removed 7 bases from V and 1 base from J; junction bases left unmatched: 21. The germline V gene encodes CDR1 DFQATT and CDR2 SNEGSKA (reference sequence). This CDR3 comprises 19 residues. CDR3 sequence (DNA): TGCAGTGTTGAACGATATTCCGTCCTAGCGGGGATCCGCACAGATACGCAGTATTTT. It is translated as CSVERYSVLAGIRTDTQYF.